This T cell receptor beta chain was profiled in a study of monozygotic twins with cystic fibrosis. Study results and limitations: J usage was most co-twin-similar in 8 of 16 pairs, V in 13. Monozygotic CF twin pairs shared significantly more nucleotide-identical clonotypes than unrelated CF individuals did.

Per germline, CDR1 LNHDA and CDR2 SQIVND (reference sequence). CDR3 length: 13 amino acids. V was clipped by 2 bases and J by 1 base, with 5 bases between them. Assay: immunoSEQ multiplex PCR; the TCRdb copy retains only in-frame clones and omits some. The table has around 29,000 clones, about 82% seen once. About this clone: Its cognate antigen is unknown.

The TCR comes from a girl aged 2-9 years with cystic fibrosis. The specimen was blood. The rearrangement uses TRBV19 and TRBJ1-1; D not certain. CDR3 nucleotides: TGTGCCAGTAGTATAAGTGAGAACACTGAAGCTTTCTTT. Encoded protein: CASSISENTEAFF.